Each of the 28 T cell receptor beta chains below was sequenced from the same sample in a study of cytomegalovirus exposure and HLA in healthy donors. It was with 60 Vbeta and 13 Jbeta primers that the PCR ran. Clones were sequenced by immunoSEQ multiplex PCR, and TCRdb holds only the in-frame ones, with some missing. In the table there are roughly 100,000 clones, just under 70% of which are singletons. The sequenced material came from PBMCs. The receptors stem from a woman between 45 and 65 years old in good health and CMV-seropositive.

The chain uses TRBV10-2 and TRBJ2-7, with 16 bases identical to TRBD2. This CDR3 contains 18 residues. The junction had 14 bases not matched to a gene; V was cut back by 5 bases and J by 7 bases. Germline V gives CDR1 WSHSY, CDR2 SAAADI. The CDR3 protein is CASSPPPGLAGGRREQYF. CDR3 in DNA: TGCGCCAGCAGTCCGCCCCCGGGACTAGCGGGAGGGCGAAGAGAGCAGTACTTC.

The rearrangement uses TRBV19 and TRBJ2-3; maybe TRBD1 (7 bases). There are 12 residues in the CDR3. Germline CDR1 LNHDA, CDR2 SQIVND (reference sequence). The V end lost 7 bases, the J end lost 12 bases, and 17 bases lay between the germline ends. The CDR3 loop is CASNSRQGLQYF. The CDR3 DNA is TGTGCCAGTAACTCTCGACAGGGACTCCAGTATTTT.

The chain joins TRBV27 to TRBJ2-4; perhaps TRBD2 as D (5 bases). The CDR3 has 13 residues. The V gene lost 6 bases and the J gene lost 7 bases, with 13 bases spanning the gap. The germline V gene encodes CDR1 MNHEY and CDR2 SMNVEV (reference sequence). The CDR3 loop reads CASRPLAMNIQYF. The DNA for the CDR3 is TGTGCCAGCAGACCGCTAGCAATGAACATTCAGTACTTC.

This clone was seen a handful of times. The rearrangement joins TRBV4-3 to TRBJ2-3, with D perhaps TRBD2 (6 bases). V was shortened by 1 base and J by 0 bases, with 11 bases between the two germline ends. This CDR3 contains 16 residues. Germline values: CDR1 LGHNA, CDR2 YSLEER. The CDR3 region is CASSQGTAGSTDTQYF. CDR3 coding DNA: TGCGCCAGCAGCCAAGGCACGGCGGGGAGCACAGATACGCAGTATTTT.

This chain links TRBV10-2 with TRBJ2-7; 7 bases are a match to TRBD1. This CDR3 is built from 14 residues. Trimming took 6 bases from V and 6 from J; bases not matched to a gene: 11. CDR1 is WSHSY and CDR2 is SAAADI in the germline V gene. In DNA form, the CDR3 reads TGCGCCAGCAGGAGGGGGCAGGGAAACGGCGAGCAGTACTTC. Translated, it gives CASRRGQGNGEQYF.

The chain couples TRBV5-4 to TRBJ1-2; 7 bases map to TRBD1. The V segment lost 4 bases and the J segment 7 bases; nucleotides outside the gene matches: 16. The germline V gene encodes CDR1 SGHNT and CDR2 YYREEE (reference sequence). CDR3 length: 16 residues. CDR3 loop: CASSAVPDRELAGYTF. The CDR3 DNA reads TGTGCCAGCAGCGCCGTCCCCGACAGGGAATTGGCTGGCTACACCTTC.

In its sample, this clone was seen once. The chain recombines TRBV19 with TRBJ1-2; D ambiguous. Germline CDR1 and CDR2: LNHDA and SQIVND (reference sequence). CDR3 length: 12 amino acids. V lost 5 bases and J lost 8, with 12 bases in between. The chain's CDR3 is CASSGPRIGYTF. The CDR3 nucleotides are TGTGCCAGTAGTGGGCCACGGATCGGCTACACCTTC.

The CDR3, as DNA: TGTGCCAGCGACAGGGGTGTAGCAAGGGGTTACTTC. Translating gives CASDRGVARGYF. This chain connects TRBV2 to TRBJ2-5; 8 bases agree with TRBD1. CDR1 is SNHLY and CDR2 is FYNNEI in the germline V gene. The CDR3 spans 12 residues. V was pared by 8 bases and J by 14 bases, with 13 bases of the junction left unmatched.

This chain uses TRBV28 with TRBJ2-7, with 10 bases aligning to TRBD1. This CDR3 is built from 14 residues. Germline-derived CDR1 and CDR2 are MDHEN and SYDVKM. The trim removed 5 bases at V and 4 bases at J, leaving 5 bases unmatched. CDR3 DNA sequence: TGTGCCAGCAGTCGACAGGGGGCAGGGTACGAGCAGTACTTC. This encodes CASSRQGAGYEQYF.

This clone has a single count. The rearrangement links TRBV9 to TRBJ2-7, with 13 bases lining up with TRBD2. The CDR3 loop spans 18 amino acids. Germline V gives CDR1 SGDLS, CDR2 YYNGEE. J lost 2 bases, V lost 0 bases, and 8 bases had no gene match. CDR3 in DNA: TGTGCCAGCAGCGTAGGTCAGGGGACTAGCGGGGCTACCTACGAGCAGTACTTC. It specifies CASSVGQGTSGATYEQYF.

This sequence joins TRBV6-5 and TRBJ1-3, with D hard to call. V was pared by 8 bases and J by 5 bases, with 10 bases between. Germline V gene sequence: CDR1 MNHEY, CDR2 SVGAGI. The CDR3 totals 12 residues. The CDR3 DNA reads TGTGCCAGCTCTAGACCGCGAAACACCATATATTTT. This sequence encodes CASSRPRNTIYF.

The chain employs TRBV18 and TRBJ1-5; no definite D call. Trimming stripped 2 bases from V and 1 base from J, with 6 bases between. The CDR3 is made up of 14 amino acids. Germline-derived CDR1 and CDR2 are KGHSH and LQKENI. DNA for the CDR3: TGTGCCAGCTCACCAGGGCCCAGCAATCAGCCCCAGCATTTT. It is translated as CASSPGPSNQPQHF.

The gene calls are TRBV7-2 and TRBJ1-3; no definite D call. This CDR3 has 15 amino acids. Per the germline V gene, CDR1 is SGHTA and CDR2 is FQGNSA. Between the trimmed V and J ends, which lost 5 bases and 7 bases, there was a span of 18 bases. CDR3 nucleotides: TGTGCCAGCAGCCCCGTTATAGAGACTAGGAACACCATATATTTT. Protein product: CASSPVIETRNTIYF.

This clone has a handful of counts. The DNA for the CDR3 is TGTGCCAGCAGTCCGGTTTTTAGCAATCAGCCCCAGCATTTT. Protein product: CASSPVFSNQPQHF. The chain carries TRBV6-1 and TRBJ1-5; D not certain. V was clipped by 5 bases and J by 0 bases, with 8 bases between them. Per germline, CDR1 MNHNS and CDR2 SASEGT. The CDR3 is 14 amino acids.

The J gene is TRBJ2-1, the V gene TRBV28; no firm D call. Germline-derived CDR1 and CDR2 are MDHEN and SYDVKM. Trimming pared 6 bases from V and 9 bases from J, leaving 9 bases between. The CDR3 spans 11 residues. The CDR3, as DNA: TGTGCCAGCAGCTCAGGAATTGAGCAGTTCTTC. Translation gives CASSSGIEQFF.

A note on this clone: This sample also contains other DNA sequences that code for the same CDR3. This chain uses TRBV7-2 with TRBJ1-1; D gene ambiguous. The V end lost 0 bases, the J end lost 1 base, and 6 bases lay between the germline ends. The CDR3 is made up of 14 amino acids. From germline, CDR1 is SGHTA and CDR2 FQGNSA. The DNA for the CDR3 is TGTGCCAGCAGCTTAGCTACGGGGAACACTGAAGCTTTCTTT. Amino acids: CASSLATGNTEAFF.

This sequence joins TRBV5-4 and TRBJ2-2, with D possibly matching TRBD2 (5 bases). The CDR3 extends over 14 amino acids. Trimming cost V 5 bases and J 4 bases, with 12 bases left between them. The germline CDR1 and CDR2 sequences are SGHNT and YYREEE (reference sequence). The CDR3: CASRVRGTTGELFF. In nucleotides, the CDR3 is TGTGCCAGCAGGGTTCGGGGTACCACCGGGGAGCTGTTTTTT.

V and J are TRBV11-2 and TRBJ2-5, with 8 bases that match TRBD1. The CDR3 spans 15 residues. Germline CDR1 is SGHAT and CDR2 is FQNNGV. Trimming cost V 5 bases and J 1 base; bases outside gene matches: 6. This CDR3 is CASSSSTGAQETQYF. CDR3 DNA: TGTGCCAGCAGCAGCTCGACAGGGGCCCAAGAGACCCAGTACTTC.

This chain joins TRBV10-3 and TRBJ2-1, with 8 bases fitting TRBD2. The V gene's germline CDR1 is ENHRY and CDR2 SYGVKD. The CDR3 runs to 17 residues. After removal of 6 bases from V and 6 bases from J, the junction contained 16 bases not matched to a gene. The chain's CDR3 is CAIRGASGLEWSNEQFF. The CDR3 region has the DNA TGTGCCATCAGGGGGGCTAGCGGGCTAGAGTGGAGCAATGAGCAGTTCTTC.

The V and J genes are TRBV6-1 and TRBJ2-5; 7 positions agree with TRBD2. V dropped 7 bases and J dropped 5; count of bases not matched to a gene: 10. The CDR3 length is 14 residues. The germline V gene has CDR1 MNHNS and CDR2 SASEGT. CDR3: CASNPAGAGETQYF. Here the CDR3 DNA reads TGTGCCAGCAACCCGGCGGGAGCGGGTGAGACCCAGTACTTC.

Points on this clone: The junction differs from germline at one of its ends, possibly a read error. The sample holds other DNA sequences that translate to the same CDR3. J is TRBJ2-1 and V is TRBV7-9; TRBD2 agrees at 7 bases. The CDR3 length is 17 residues. Germline V gene lookup returns CDR1 SEHNR and CDR2 FQNEAQ (reference sequence). CDR3 region: CASSPTARAGIRNEQFF. CDR3 in DNA: TGCGCCAGCAGCCCAACCGCCAGAGCGGGGATAAGGAATGAGCAGTTCTTC. The full variable domain, rest sourced from reference TRBV7-9 and TRBJ2-1, is DTGVSQNPRHKITKRGQNVTFRCDPISEHNRLYWYRQTLGQGPEFLTYFQNEAQLEKSRLLSDRFSAERPKGSFSTLEIQRTEQGDSAMYLCASSPTARAGIRNEQFFGPGTRLTVL.

This chain links TRBV27 with TRBJ2-1; 16 bases are shared with TRBD2. Trimming at V came to 3 bases and at J to 4 bases, leaving 3 bases not matched to a gene. Germline values: CDR1 MNHEY, CDR2 SMNVEV (reference sequence). The CDR3 loop spans 17 amino acids. DNA of the CDR3: TGTGCCAGCAGTTTGGGACTAGCGGGAGGGCCTTACAATGAGCAGTTCTTC. Translation gives CASSLGLAGGPYNEQFF.

V gene TRBV19 combines with J gene TRBJ2-1; the match to TRBD2 covers 11 bases. The V gene end was trimmed by 3 bases and the J gene end by 3 bases; junction bases not matched to a gene: 4. CDR3 size: 16 residues. Germline CDR1 is LNHDA and CDR2 is SQIVND (reference sequence). The CDR3 DNA reads TGTGCCAGTAGTATTAAGGGACTAGCGGTCTACAATGAGCAGTTCTTC. Amino acid sequence: CASSIKGLAVYNEQFF.

V and J are TRBV2 and TRBJ1-1, with D perhaps matching TRBD1 (6 bases). The V gene lost 10 bases and the J gene lost 0 bases, with 15 bases spanning the gap. CDR1 is SNHLY and CDR2 is FYNNEI in the germline V gene. The CDR3 has 14 amino acids. CDR3 loop: CATGTPNLNTEAFF. The CDR3 nucleotides are TGTGCCACTGGGACACCAAATCTGAACACTGAAGCTTTCTTT.

The genes are TRBV19 and TRBJ2-5; maybe TRBD2 (5 bases). Germline CDR1 is LNHDA and CDR2 is SQIVND (reference sequence). Between the trimmed V and J ends, which lost 4 bases and 5 bases, there was a span of 20 bases. This CDR3 comprises 16 residues. The CDR3 sequence is CASSNRASGGGETQYF. The DNA of the CDR3 is TGTGCCAGTAGTAACCGGGCCTCAGGAGGTGGGGAGACCCAGTACTTC.

The chain couples TRBV9 to TRBJ2-7; 10 nucleotides align to TRBD1. Looked up from germline, CDR1 is SGDLS and CDR2 is YYNGEE. The CDR3 length is 14 residues. The V and J ends lost 4 bases and 7 bases, in that order; junction bases with no gene match: 8. Written as DNA, the CDR3 is TGTGCCAGCAGCAACTCGGGGGGACAGGGGGAGCAGTACTTC. Encoded protein: CASSNSGGQGEQYF.

This chain joins TRBV7-9 and TRBJ2-3, with 10 positions matching TRBD1. The CDR3 consists of 15 residues. Germline-derived CDR1 and CDR2 are SEHNR and FQNEAQ (reference sequence). J was trimmed by 6 bases and V by 2 bases; bases with no gene match: 5. In DNA form, the CDR3 reads TGTGCCAGCAGCTTAAGACAGGGGGCGGGGGATACGCAGTATTTT. Amino acid sequence: CASSLRQGAGDTQYF.

The rearrangement uses TRBV7-9 and TRBJ1-1, with no clear D. CDR1 SEHNR and CDR2 FQNEAQ come from the germline V gene (reference sequence). The CDR3 runs to 13 residues. V lost 6 bases to trimming and J lost 0 bases, with 8 bases between them. CDR3 protein: CASSRDMNTEAFF. The CDR3 region has the DNA TGTGCCAGCAGTCGCGACATGAACACTGAAGCTTTCTTT.